This T cell receptor (beta chain) was captured by sequencing in a study of blood T cell repertoires in COVID-19. Study in general: Samples representing acute and convalescent COVID-19 were sourced from the United States, Italy and Spain. PBMCs, B-cell-depleted T cells, or T cells were the source of the cDNA or gDNA that made up the material.

In regard to this clone: Other nucleotide sequences from this sample produce the same CDR3.

Authors' data handling: Nucleated cell number was recorded as an estimate derived from reference gene primer amplification. Sequencing used immunoSEQ multiplex PCR; TCRdb keeps in-frame clones, though not all of them. Clonal size and the V and J genes are those of that table, whereas D and trimming came from the DNA. Here the sample spans some 100,000 clones, more than 75% being singletons. V was pared by 5 bases and J by 2 bases, with 4 bases of the junction left unmatched. Germline CDR1 SGHAT, CDR2 FQNNGV. CDR3 length equals 14 residues. The sample taken for sequencing was peripheral blood. The source of this sequence is a man aged 50 to 59 with active or convalescent COVID-19. The chain has TRBV11-2 and TRBJ1-1; 8 bases match TRBD1. CDR3 DNA: TGTGCCAGCAGCCCCGGACAGGGAAACACTGAAGCTTTCTTT. This encodes CASSPGQGNTEAFF.